This TCR beta chain was identified during a study of T cell responses to AZD1222 COVID-19 vaccine. Overall study findings and caveats: White British donors predominated, females outnumbered males, and clonal diversity was possibly underestimated. Samples come after the peak T cell response, not at day 14. Spike-specific TCR repertoires showed rising breadth and depth after two AZD1222 doses.

Here immunoSEQ multiplex PCR was the method, and the copy in TCRdb shows in-frame clones only, minus some. This table has 180,000 or so clones, 70% to 90% appearing once. This CDR3 contains 15 residues. The germline V gene has CDR1 MGHRA and CDR2 YSYEKL. Trimming at V came to 3 bases and at J to 0 bases, leaving 5 bases not matched to a gene. A remark on this clone: Its target is not known.

The receptor was isolated from an adult who received the AZD1222 COVID-19 vaccine. The rearrangement joins TRBV4-1 to TRBJ2-7; 7 nucleotides agree with TRBD2. The sample in question was peripheral blood, obtained 28 days after the second AZD1222 dose. This CDR3 is CASSQSSGFSYEQYF. CDR3 nucleotide sequence: TGCGCCAGCAGCCAGAGTAGCGGGTTCTCCTACGAGCAGTACTTC.